One T cell receptor beta chain is described in this entry. Its antigen is undetermined. Included in the TCR beta cDNA libraries were unique molecular identifiers. There were 1 to 10 million T cells, and 480,000 or so cDNA molecules came from them. In TCRdb, the PCR reads were re-called with MiXCR into one record per CDR3 protein. The sample yields roughly 800,000 distinct CDR3 sequences, under 60% seen once. This record belongs to a study of post-analysis software for immune sequencing data. As for the study in general: Recorded disease courses covered relapsing-remitting, secondary progressive and progressive-relapsing multiple sclerosis. Some patients had no subtype annotation. Overall study findings and caveats: In patients, about five TRBV segments were more frequent than in controls, with TRBV5-6, TRBV5-1 and TRBV20-1 among them. The authors found that F measure strongly co-clustered same-batch samples.

The CDR3 sequence is 16 residues long. V gave up 5 bases and J gave up 7 bases; unmatched junction bases: 11. Germline V gene lookup returns CDR1 SGHTA and CDR2 FQGNSA. This sequence joins TRBV7-2 and TRBJ1-4; 9 bases match TRBD1. The TCR was taken from a girl between 5 and 17 years old with multiple sclerosis. The sequencing sample was made of blood. The CDR3 sequence: CASSRHTGGVGEKLFF. The CDR3 DNA follows: TGTGCCAGCAGCCGCCATACAGGGGGCGTGGGTGAAAAACTGTTTTTT.